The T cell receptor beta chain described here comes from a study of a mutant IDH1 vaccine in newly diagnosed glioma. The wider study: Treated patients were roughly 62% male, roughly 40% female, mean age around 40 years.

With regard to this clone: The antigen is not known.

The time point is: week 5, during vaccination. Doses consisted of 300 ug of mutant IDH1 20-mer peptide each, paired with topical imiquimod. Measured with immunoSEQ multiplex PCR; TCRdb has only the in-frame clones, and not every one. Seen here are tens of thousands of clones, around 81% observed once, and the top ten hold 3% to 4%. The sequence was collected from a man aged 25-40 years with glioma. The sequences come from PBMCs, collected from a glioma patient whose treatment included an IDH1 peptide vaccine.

CDR3 DNA sequence: TGTGCCAGCAAAGACTTCTCCCAGGGCACTGAAGCTTTCTTT. It is translated as CASKDFSQGTEAFF. V is TRBV27 and J is TRBJ1-1; tentatively, D is TRBD1 (5 bases). V was cut by 7 bases and J by 4 bases, with 16 bases left in between. CDR3 length: 14 residues. CDR1 is MNHEY, CDR2 SMNVEV, per germline (reference sequence).